These 27 T cell receptor beta chains share one sample of origin, sequenced in a study of cytomegalovirus exposure and HLA in healthy donors. In the PCR, 60 Vbeta and 13 Jbeta primers were used. Sequenced by immunoSEQ multiplex PCR; TCRdb stores in-frame clones only, minus some. The repertoire holds approximately 110,000 clones, with around 62% as singletons. Material: PBMCs. The source is a man aged 25 to 40 in good health and CMV-seropositive.

V is TRBV6-5 and J is TRBJ2-5; 8 positions match TRBD2. Germline trimming cut 3 bases from V and 4 bases from J; bases unmatched to any gene: 10. This CDR3 has 16 residues. The germline gives CDR1 MNHEY, CDR2 SVGAGI. The CDR3 loop reads CASSYQAGGLAETQYF. CDR3 nucleotides: TGTGCCAGCAGTTATCAGGCGGGGGGATTGGCAGAGACCCAGTACTTC.

The J gene is TRBJ1-3, the V gene TRBV4-2; D is undetermined. Per the germline V gene, CDR1 is LGHNA and CDR2 is YNFKEQ. The CDR3 is 19 residues long. V was trimmed by 1 base and J by 0 bases, leaving 19 bases between them. The CDR3, as DNA: TGTGCCAGCAGCCAAGGGAGTACCTGGGAGAAACGCTCTGGAAACACCATATATTTT. Amino acid sequence: CASSQGSTWEKRSGNTIYF.

The gene calls are TRBV7-6 and TRBJ2-7, with 7 bases aligning to TRBD1. From germline, CDR1 is SGHVS and CDR2 FNYEAQ. The CDR3 covers 14 residues. V lost 4 bases to trimming and J lost 0 bases; unmatched junction nucleotides: 3. CDR3 sequence reads: CASSSGTASYEQYF. For the CDR3, the DNA is TGTGCCAGCAGCTCCGGGACAGCCTCCTACGAGCAGTACTTC.

The genes are TRBV29-1 and TRBJ1-1, with D uncertain. The CDR3 extends over 10 amino acids. With 4 bases removed from V and 5 bases from J, the gap between germline ends came to 5 bases. Germline loops: CDR1 SQVTM, CDR2 ANQGSEA. CDR3 in DNA: TGCAGCGTTGTTTATACTGAAGCTTTCTTT. Its translation is CSVVYTEAFF.

This clone turned up a few times. CDR3 sequence (DNA): TGTGCCAGCAGCTTAGTGGACAGAGGGAGCAATCAGCCCCAGCATTTT. This sequence encodes CASSLVDRGSNQPQHF. The chain combines TRBV11-3 with TRBJ1-5; the D gene is possibly TRBD1 (6 bases). V shed 1 base and J shed 1 base, with 11 bases lying between them. The V gene's germline CDR1 is SGHNT and CDR2 YENEEA. The CDR3 runs 16 residues. The full variable domain, in which reference TRBV11-3 and TRBJ1-5 provide the parts outside the CDR3, is EAGVVQSPRYKIIEKKQPVAFWCNPISGHNTLYWYLQNLGQGPELLIRYENEEAVDDSQLPKDRFSAERLKGVDSTLKIQPAELGDSAVYLCASSLVDRGSNQPQHFGDGTRLSIL.

This sequence joins TRBV9 and TRBJ1-3; D gene uncertain. With 0 bases removed from V and 2 bases from J, the gap between germline ends came to 6 bases. The germline gives CDR1 SGDLS, CDR2 YYNGEE. This CDR3 is built from 14 residues. The DNA for the CDR3 is TGTGCCAGCAGCGTAGACCGGGCTGGAAACACCATATATTTT. Its protein product is CASSVDRAGNTIYF.

This chain uses TRBV27 with TRBJ2-2; TRBD1 agrees at 7 bases. CDR1 and CDR2 from the germline V gene are MNHEY and SMNVEV (reference sequence). The CDR3 is made up of 14 amino acids. J gave up 2 bases and V 7 bases, and 4 bases lay outside the gene matches. CDR3 protein: CASNHRGNTGELFF. In nucleotides, the CDR3 is TGTGCCAGCAACCACAGGGGAAACACCGGGGAGCTGTTTTTT.

This chain links TRBV30 with TRBJ2-5; 7 bases match TRBD1. The V gene's germline CDR1 is GTSNPN and CDR2 SVGIG (reference sequence). Losses at the gene ends were 2 bases for V and 5 bases for J; bases not matched to a gene: 11. The CDR3 spans 15 residues. This CDR3 reads CAWSWGTVPQETQYF. CDR3 nucleotide sequence: TGTGCCTGGAGTTGGGGGACAGTGCCCCAGGAGACCCAGTACTTC.

This clone was found a few times. V and J are TRBV11-3 and TRBJ1-4; TRBD1 might be the D (5 bases). This CDR3 comprises 16 residues. The germline V gene encodes CDR1 SGHNT and CDR2 YENEEA. Trimming took 3 bases from V and 2 from J, leaving 13 bases between them. The CDR3 DNA reads as TGTGCCAGCAGCTTCACTGGAGGGGTGACTAATGAAAAACTGTTTTTT. It specifies CASSFTGGVTNEKLFF. Full variable domain (outside the CDR3, taken from reference TRBV11-3 and TRBJ1-4): EAGVVQSPRYKIIEKKQPVAFWCNPISGHNTLYWYLQNLGQGPELLIRYENEEAVDDSQLPKDRFSAERLKGVDSTLKIQPAELGDSAVYLCASSFTGGVTNEKLFFGSGTQLSVL.

The V gene is TRBV4-2, the J gene TRBJ2-7; 7 nucleotides align to TRBD1. V lost 5 bases and J lost 0; bases outside the gene matches: 13. The CDR3 sequence is 17 residues long. Germline CDR1 LGHNA, CDR2 YNFKEQ. CDR3 nucleotide sequence: TGTGCCAGCAGCGAAAAACTAACGACAGGGAGCTCCTACGAGCAGTACTTC. Its protein product is CASSEKLTTGSSYEQYF.

The chain couples TRBV5-1 to TRBJ1-3; D not resolved. The CDR3 covers 15 residues. V dropped 0 bases and J dropped 6 bases, with 13 bases sitting between them. Germline lookup yields CDR1 SGHRS and CDR2 YFSETQ. CDR3 loop: CASSLGEAQTNTIYF. DNA of the CDR3: TGCGCCAGCAGCTTGGGGGAGGCCCAAACAAACACCATATATTTT.

The genes are TRBV19 and TRBJ2-7; 7 bases align to TRBD2. CDR3 length: 14 residues. J lost 1 base, V lost 2 bases, and 2 bases had no gene match. Germline CDR1 and CDR2: LNHDA and SQIVND (reference sequence). The CDR3: CASSISGVSYEQYF. CDR3 nucleotides: TGTGCCAGTAGTATAAGCGGGGTTTCCTACGAGCAGTACTTC.

Concerning this clone: The same CDR3 also results from other DNA sequences found in this sample. This rearrangement joins TRBV6-5 to TRBJ2-7; TRBD2 agrees at 7 bases. This CDR3 has 14 amino acids. CDR1 and CDR2 (germline): MNHEY, SVGAGI. V lost 3 bases and J lost 0; bases outside the gene matches: 2. The CDR3 here is CASSYGGGSYEQYF. DNA for the CDR3: TGTGCCAGCAGTTATGGCGGGGGCTCCTACGAGCAGTACTTC.

J is TRBJ2-1 and V is TRBV11-3, with TRBD2 as a possible D gene (6 bases). CDR1 is SGHNT and CDR2 is YENEEA in the germline V gene. Between the trimmed V and J ends, which lost 1 base and 4 bases, there was a span of 11 bases. The CDR3 totals 15 residues. The CDR3: CASSLGGVSYNEQFF. The CDR3 DNA reads as TGTGCCAGCAGCTTAGGGGGGGTTTCTTACAATGAGCAGTTCTTC.

The chain carries TRBV9 and TRBJ1-6; TRBD1 might be the D (5 bases). Deletions cut 4 bases from V and 2 bases from J, with 16 bases between. CDR3 length: 17 residues. Germline loops: CDR1 SGDLS, CDR2 YYNGEE. CDR3 nucleotide sequence: TGTGCCAGCAGCTCGGGACTCAAGAGGACCTATAATTCACCCCTCCACTTT. Its translation is CASSSGLKRTYNSPLHF.

This rearrangement joins TRBV13 to TRBJ2-2, with 8 bases aligning to TRBD2. Per germline, CDR1 PRHDT and CDR2 FYEKMQ (reference sequence). The CDR3 covers 17 residues. The V and J ends lost 3 bases and 3 bases, in that order; junction bases with no gene match: 9. CDR3 loop: CASSFLSFSGDTGELFF. CDR3 coding DNA: TGTGCCAGCAGCTTCTTATCTTTTAGCGGGGACACCGGGGAGCTGTTTTTT.

As regards this clone: The junction does not match germline at one end; this may be a read error. The genes are TRBV7-7 and TRBJ2-7, with 9 positions matching TRBD1. The CDR3 totals 14 residues. Germline loops: CDR1 SSHAT, CDR2 FNYEAQ (reference sequence). CDR3 residues: CASSRDRDSLEQYF. DNA of the CDR3: TGTGCTAGCAGCCGGGACAGGGATTCCCTCGAGCAGTACTTC. The full variable domain, with the rest looked up from reference TRBV7-7 and TRBJ2-7, is GAGVSQSPRYKVTKRGQDVTLRCDPISSHATLYWYQQALGQGPEFLTYFNYEAQPDKSGLPSDRFSAERPEGSISTLTIQRTEQRDSAMYRCASSRDRDSLEQYFGPGTRLTVT.

This sequence joins TRBV4-1 and TRBJ1-5; TRBD1 is a possible D gene (5 bases). This CDR3 has 15 residues. Germline-derived CDR1 and CDR2 are MGHRA and YSYEKL. V was cut by 3 bases and J by 7 bases, with 16 bases left in between. The CDR3, as DNA: TGCGCCAGCAGCCACTTTCAGGGAGGTGGACAGCCCCAGCATTTT. Translation gives CASSHFQGGGQPQHF.

The V and J genes are TRBV27 and TRBJ1-2; D remains ambiguous. Germline V gives CDR1 MNHEY, CDR2 SMNVEV (reference sequence). The CDR3 runs 13 residues. Trimming pared 5 bases from V and 6 bases from J, leaving 13 bases between. CDR3 amino acids: CASSLRPTHGYTF. CDR3 coding DNA: TGTGCCAGCAGTCTTCGTCCGACACATGGCTACACCTTC.

This clone was picked up a small number of times. The V and J genes are TRBV19 and TRBJ2-7; perhaps TRBD1 as D (6 bases). The germline gives CDR1 LNHDA, CDR2 SQIVND (reference sequence). Trimming left V 5 bases short and J 1 base short, with 12 bases between. This CDR3 spans 14 amino acids. CDR3 sequence (DNA): TGTGCCAGTAGTGATCCAGGGGTATCCTACGAGCAGTACTTC. As protein: CASSDPGVSYEQYF.

This clone occurred a few times. The chain has TRBV4-2 and TRBJ1-2, with TRBD1 matching 7 bases. This CDR3 spans 14 amino acids. The germline V gene has CDR1 LGHNA and CDR2 YNFKEQ. V shed 1 base and J 2 bases; nucleotides not matched to a gene: 1. CDR3 residues: CASSQGGQNYGYTF. In DNA form, the CDR3 reads TGTGCCAGCAGCCAAGGGGGACAGAACTATGGCTACACCTTC.

The chain is built from TRBV30 and TRBJ1-4; possibly TRBD1 for D (6 bases). Germline CDR1 and CDR2: GTSNPN and SVGIG (reference sequence). V dropped 1 base and J dropped 0 bases, with 12 bases sitting between them. The length of the CDR3 is 16 residues. The CDR3 reads CAWSDHRESTNEKLFF. CDR3 sequence (DNA): TGTGCCTGGAGTGACCACAGGGAATCAACTAATGAAAAACTGTTTTTT.

The J gene is TRBJ1-4, the V gene TRBV4-2; D unclear. The germline V and J ends were trimmed by 0 bases and 1 base, with 9 bases remaining between them. CDR1 and CDR2 (germline): LGHNA, YNFKEQ. This CDR3 has 16 residues. Here the CDR3 DNA reads TGTGCCAGCAGCCAAGATTCGGGGAAAACTAATGAAAAACTGTTTTTT. This gives the protein CASSQDSGKTNEKLFF.

In regard to this clone: Mismatch with germline at one junction end may stem from a read error. The chain is built from TRBV7-9 and TRBJ2-3, with D tentatively TRBD2 (5 bases). The CDR3 is 12 residues long. Germline V gives CDR1 SEHNR, CDR2 FQNEAQ (reference sequence). Written as DNA, the CDR3 is TGTTCCAGCAGCTTCGGACTAGATACGCAGTATTTT. Amino acids: CSSSFGLDTQYF.

This rearrangement joins TRBV7-2 to TRBJ2-7, with D tentatively TRBD1 (6 bases). CDR3 length: 13 amino acids. Trimming took off 5 bases at V and 2 bases at J, with 10 bases between the two ends. In germline, CDR1 is SGHTA, CDR2 FQGNSA. The CDR3 sequence is CASSGRTAYEQYF. The CDR3 region has the DNA TGTGCCAGCAGCGGACGGACAGCCTACGAGCAGTACTTC.

The V call is TRBV7-9, the J call TRBJ2-1, with TRBD2 matching 9 bases. CDR3 length equals 14 residues. Losses at the gene ends were 6 bases for V and 10 bases for J; bases not matched to a gene: 10. Germline V gene lookup returns CDR1 SEHNR and CDR2 FQNEAQ (reference sequence). The CDR3 is CASRDSGGNPEQFF. The CDR3, as DNA: TGTGCCAGCAGGGATAGCGGGGGCAACCCGGAGCAGTTCTTC.

This clone was detected a few times. The chain links TRBV5-6 to TRBJ1-5, with 7 bases fitting TRBD1. The CDR3 runs 15 residues. V trimming: 4 bases; J trimming: 2 bases; junction bases outside the gene matches: 6. Per germline, CDR1 SGHDT and CDR2 YYEEEE. CDR3 bases: TGTGCCAGCAGCATACAGGGGTTTGGCAATCAGCCCCAGCATTTT. Its protein product is CASSIQGFGNQPQHF. The whole variable domain, filled in from reference TRBV5-6 and TRBJ1-5, reads DAGVTQSPTHLIKTRGQQVTLRCSPKSGHDTVSWYQQALGQGPQFIFQYYEEEERQRGNFPDRFSGHQFPNYSSELNVNALLLGDSALYLCASSIQGFGNQPQHFGDGTRLSIL.